Following are 27 T cell receptor beta chains from one sample sequenced in a study of T cells after yellow fever vaccination. TCRdb called the 5' RACE reads again in MiXCR, with one record for every CDR3 protein. The data show some 320,000 distinct CDR3 sequences, with 4.1% seen just once and about 26% held by the top ten. The sample here was PBMCs, taken 5 days after the yellow fever booster vaccination. All receptors come from a man in his late teens or twenties who received the YFV17D yellow fever vaccine.

This clonotype was seen a single time. This chain joins TRBV6-5 and TRBJ1-2, with 9 bases lining up with TRBD1. The ends lost 2 bases at V and 3 bases at J; junction bases unmatched: 10. Germline V gene lookup returns CDR1 MNHEY and CDR2 SVGAGI. The length of the CDR3 is 17 residues. The CDR3 nucleotides are TGTGCCAGCAGTTACCTGAGGACAGGGGAGATGGACTATGGCTACACCTTC. Its protein product is CASSYLRTGEMDYGYTF.

The CDR3 is CASSYSLASGANTGELFF. The CDR3 region has the DNA TGTGCCAGCAGTTACTCGTTGGCTAGCGGGGCGAACACCGGGGAGCTGTTTTTT. This chain links TRBV6-2 or TRBV6-3 with TRBJ2-2; TRBD2 matches 9 bases. Germline V gene data show CDR1 as MNHEY and CDR2 as SVGEGT. V lost 0 bases and J lost 0; bases outside the gene matches: 5. The CDR3 is 18 amino acids.

This rearrangement joins TRBV5-1 to TRBJ2-1, with D possibly being TRBD2 (6 bases). Trimming cost V 4 bases and J 6 bases, with 14 bases left between them. The CDR3 is made up of 14 amino acids. From germline, CDR1 is SGHRS and CDR2 YFSETQ. CDR3 residues: CASSRDGTFNEQFF. DNA for the CDR3: TGCGCCAGCAGCCGGGACGGGACTTTCAATGAGCAGTTCTTC.

The CDR3 sequence is CSARVLGGPYSDTQYF. CDR3 sequence (DNA): TGCAGTGCTAGAGTGCTGGGGGGGCCGTACTCAGATACGCAGTATTTT. The V gene is TRBV20-1, the J gene TRBJ2-3, with D possibly matching TRBD2 (7 bases). There are 16 residues in the CDR3. Germline values: CDR1 DFQATT, CDR2 SNEGSKA (reference sequence). Trimming left V 1 base short and J 4 bases short, with 18 bases between.

In its sample, this clonotype was seen many times. The chain joins TRBV11-2 to TRBJ2-3; D is perhaps TRBD1 (5 bases). V lost 6 bases and J lost 6, with 10 bases in between. CDR3 length: 12 residues. Per the germline V gene, CDR1 is SGHAT and CDR2 is FQNNGV. CDR3 loop: CASSSGWDTQYF. DNA for the CDR3: TGTGCCAGCAGTTCAGGGTGGGATACGCAGTATTTT.

This clonotype appeared many times. The gene calls are TRBV7-2 and TRBJ1-2; possibly TRBD1 for D (5 bases). The CDR3 spans 16 residues. Germline V gene lookup returns CDR1 SGHTA and CDR2 FQGNSA. V was cut by 1 base and J by 1 base, with 13 bases left in between. CDR3 in amino acids: CASSLVVRGGNYGYTF. DNA for the CDR3: TGTGCCAGCAGCTTAGTAGTCCGGGGGGGTAACTATGGCTACACCTTC.

This rearrangement joins TRBV19 to TRBJ2-1, with 7 bases lining up with TRBD1. Germline CDR1 is LNHDA and CDR2 is SQIVND (reference sequence). There are 16 residues in the CDR3. Germline trimming cut 5 bases from V and 4 bases from J; bases unmatched to any gene: 11. CDR3 DNA: TGTGCCAGTAGTCCCTTCGGGACAGAGGCTTACAATGAGCAGTTCTTC. Translation: CASSPFGTEAYNEQFF.

The chain uses TRBV6-2 or TRBV6-3 and TRBJ2-5; D may correspond to TRBD1 or TRBD2 (6 bases each). V was pared by 7 bases and J by 7 bases, with 19 bases between. Per the germline V gene, CDR1 is MNHEY and CDR2 is SVGEGT. The CDR3 is 14 amino acids. The CDR3 sequence is CASNRRQAGGTQYF. The CDR3 nucleotides are TGTGCCAGCAACCGTCGACAGGCCGGGGGGACCCAGTACTTC.

This clonotype has only a few counts. The chain links TRBV4-1 to TRBJ1-5; D unresolved. This CDR3 comprises 16 residues. V was trimmed by 0 bases and J by 4 bases, leaving 13 bases between them. CDR1 and CDR2 (germline): MGHRA, YSYEKL. In nucleotides, the CDR3 is TGCGCCAGCAGCCAAGATCCTACCCAGGAAAATCAGCCCCAGCATTTT. It encodes CASSQDPTQENQPQHF.

CDR3: CASSFFQSTDTQYF. DNA for the CDR3: TGTGCCAGCAGCTTTTTTCAAAGCACAGATACGCAGTATTTT. The rearrangement joins TRBV5-6 to TRBJ2-3; D gene uncertain. The germline CDR1 and CDR2 sequences are SGHDT and YYEEEE. The V gene lost 2 bases and the J gene lost 0 bases, with 7 bases spanning the gap. The CDR3 runs 14 residues. Full variable domain (remainder filled in from reference TRBV5-6 and TRBJ2-3): DAGVTQSPTHLIKTRGQQVTLRCSPKSGHDTVSWYQQALGQGPQFIFQYYEEEERQRGNFPDRFSGHQFPNYSSELNVNALLLGDSALYLCASSFFQSTDTQYFGPGTRLTVL.

This clonotype has more than one count but fewer than ten. The chain carries TRBV7-9 and TRBJ2-3; possible D gene TRBD2, 5 bases. V gave up 5 bases and J gave up 6 bases, with 9 bases separating them. This CDR3 has 12 residues. Germline assignment: CDR1 SEHNR and CDR2 FQNEAQ (reference sequence). The CDR3 is CASSAWEDTQYF. In DNA, the CDR3 is TGTGCCAGCAGCGCTTGGGAGGATACGCAGTATTTT.

This clonotype occurred a few times. The rearrangement joins TRBV15 to TRBJ2-7; the D is unclear. The CDR3 runs 14 residues. V was clipped by 1 base and J by 2 bases, with 9 bases between them. Germline lookup yields CDR1 LNHNV and CDR2 YYDKDF (reference sequence). As DNA, the CDR3 is TGTGCCACCAGCAGAGCTAGACTTACCTACGAGCAGTACTTC. Its protein is CATSRARLTYEQYF. Full variable domain (missing parts from reference TRBV15 and TRBJ2-7): DAMVIQNPRYQVTQFGKPVTLSCSQTLNHNVMYWYQQKSSQAPKLLFHYYDKDFNNEADTPDNFQSRRPNTSFCFLDIRSPGLGDTAMYLCATSRARLTYEQYFGPGTRLTVT.

This clonotype was counted a few times. The chain has TRBV5-4 and TRBJ2-2; D gene unclear. The CDR3 covers 15 residues. The germline V gene has CDR1 SGHNT and CDR2 YYREEE (reference sequence). The V and J ends lost 6 bases and 0 bases respectively, with 12 bases between them. CDR3 coding DNA: TGTGCCAGCATCGATCGGACCACGAACACCGGGGAGCTGTTTTTT. Translating gives CASIDRTTNTGELFF.

The chain couples TRBV9 to TRBJ2-1; 8 bases agree with TRBD2. CDR1 and CDR2 (germline): SGDLS, YYNGEE. The CDR3 is made up of 15 amino acids. V lost 0 bases and J lost 4; bases outside the gene matches: 3. The CDR3 reads CASSVVAGGYNEQFF. For the CDR3, the DNA is TGTGCCAGCAGCGTAGTGGCGGGGGGTTACAATGAGCAGTTCTTC.

This clonotype was seen a handful of times. The rearrangement joins TRBV15 to TRBJ1-1, with D tentatively TRBD1 (5 bases). The CDR3 has 14 residues. The germline V gene encodes CDR1 LNHNV and CDR2 YYDKDF (reference sequence). Trimming cost V 2 bases and J 2 bases, with 9 bases left between them. The CDR3 DNA reads as TGTGCCACCAGCAGAAGGGACGGAAACACTGAAGCTTTCTTT. Its translation: CATSRRDGNTEAFF.

The chain couples TRBV25-1 to TRBJ2-3; 11 nucleotides agree with TRBD2. The trim removed 1 base at V and 2 bases at J, leaving 5 bases unmatched. The germline V gene encodes CDR1 MGHDK and CDR2 SYGVNS. The CDR3 is 17 residues long. In DNA, the CDR3 is TGTGCCAGCAGTGAATTTGCTAGCGGGGGGTTCACAGATACGCAGTATTTT. Its translation: CASSEFASGGFTDTQYF.

The CDR3 reads CASSLAVGRNYGYTF. For the CDR3, the DNA is TGTGCCAGCAGCTTAGCGGTGGGGCGAAACTATGGCTACACCTTC. The J gene is TRBJ1-2, the V gene TRBV7-2; D perhaps matches TRBD1 (5 bases). There are 15 residues in the CDR3. V lost 0 bases and J 2 bases, leaving 10 bases between the germline ends. Looked up from germline, CDR1 is SGHTA and CDR2 is FQGNSA.

In this sample, this clonotype turned up a few times. The chain employs TRBV20-1 and TRBJ2-5; TRBD1 agrees at 9 bases. Per the germline V gene, CDR1 is DFQATT and CDR2 is SNEGSKA (reference sequence). After removal of 6 bases from V and 4 bases from J, the junction contained 6 bases not matched to a gene. The CDR3 sequence is 13 residues long. This CDR3 is CSALTGGRETQYF. CDR3 DNA sequence: TGCAGTGCGCTAACAGGGGGCCGAGAGACCCAGTACTTC.

This clonotype came up many times. The rearrangement joins TRBV11-2 to TRBJ2-3; TRBD2 matches at 10 bases. The junction had 4 bases not matched to a gene; V was cut back by 3 bases and J by 1 base. The germline V gene has CDR1 SGHAT and CDR2 FQNNGV. The CDR3 sequence is 16 residues long. The CDR3 protein is CASSFLAGARTDTQYF. The CDR3 nucleotides are TGTGCCAGCAGCTTTCTAGCGGGGGCGCGCACAGATACGCAGTATTTT.

In this sample, this clonotype turned up many times. This chain connects TRBV12-3 or TRBV12-4 to TRBJ2-1; TRBD1 agrees at 8 bases. There are 14 residues in the CDR3. Losses at the gene ends were 2 bases for V and 8 bases for J; bases not matched to a gene: 5. The CDR3 sequence: CASSLMTTGDEQFF. The DNA for the CDR3 is TGTGCCAGCAGTTTAATGACGACAGGGGATGAGCAGTTCTTC.

Ten or more counts support this clonotype. In DNA form, the CDR3 reads TGTGCCAGTAGTATAAGTGAGAGGACAGATACGCAGTATTTT. This codes for CASSISERTDTQYF. The V gene is TRBV19, the J gene TRBJ2-3, with D hard to call. Per germline, CDR1 LNHDA and CDR2 SQIVND (reference sequence). V was clipped by 2 bases and J by 3 bases, with 9 bases between them. The CDR3 is 14 amino acids.

Comment on this clonotype: Possible read error: a much larger clone is one base away. This rearrangement joins TRBV7-7 to TRBJ2-5; a weak D match, TRBD2 (5 bases). CDR1 is SSHAT, CDR2 FNYEAQ, per germline (reference sequence). The CDR3 loop spans 16 amino acids. The CDR3 reads CSSSLGVSGRGETQYF. The CDR3 coding sequence is TGTTCTAGCAGCTTAGGAGTTTCGGGGAGAGGAGAGACCCAGTACTTC.

This clonotype was found many times. The V gene is TRBV5-1, the J gene TRBJ2-2; unclear D gene. The V and J ends lost 0 bases and 6 bases respectively, with 9 bases between them. The CDR3 sequence is 14 residues long. Germline V lookup: CDR1 SGHRS, CDR2 YFSETQ. CDR3 protein: CASSLAGRPGELFF. The CDR3 coding sequence is TGCGCCAGCAGCTTGGCCGGACGCCCCGGGGAGCTGTTTTTT.

V usage is TRBV6-5 and J usage is TRBJ2-1; 10 bases agree with TRBD1. This CDR3 spans 15 amino acids. CDR1 is MNHEY and CDR2 is SVGAGI in the germline V gene. J was trimmed by 9 bases and V by 0 bases; bases with no gene match: 5. The CDR3 region is CASSYSGTGEVEQFF. The CDR3 nucleotides read TGTGCCAGCAGTTACTCCGGGACAGGGGAGGTTGAGCAGTTCTTC.

This clonotype has ten or more counts. The V gene is TRBV4-1, the J gene TRBJ2-5, with 10 bases matching TRBD1. After removal of 4 bases from V and 3 bases from J, the junction contained 2 bases not matched to a gene. Per the germline V gene, CDR1 is MGHRA and CDR2 is YSYEKL. The CDR3 totals 14 residues. The CDR3 sequence: CASSRGQGEETQYF. CDR3 bases: TGCGCCAGCAGCCGAGGACAGGGGGAAGAGACCCAGTACTTC.

CDR3 amino acids: CASSFGTYAYEQYF. CDR3 DNA sequence: TGTGCCAGCAGCTTTGGGACTTATGCCTACGAGCAGTACTTC. This chain connects TRBV5-6 to TRBJ2-7, with D possibly being TRBD2 (6 bases). The CDR3 length is 14 residues. Per the germline V gene, CDR1 is SGHDT and CDR2 is YYEEEE. The germline V and J ends were trimmed by 2 bases and 2 bases, with 11 bases remaining between them.

This clonotype was seen ten or more times. This chain uses TRBV10-3 with TRBJ2-5; TRBD1 agrees at 9 bases. The CDR3 has 14 amino acids. Germline lookup yields CDR1 ENHRY and CDR2 SYGVKD. V was clipped by 2 bases and J by 5 bases; unmatched bases: 3. The CDR3 coding sequence is TGTGCCATCAGTGAGACAGGGGGCGGTGAGACCCAGTACTTC. This sequence encodes CAISETGGGETQYF.